This is a list of T cell receptor beta chains from one sample in a study of cytomegalovirus exposure and HLA in healthy donors. Produced via immunoSEQ multiplex PCR; TCRdb's table is partial and in-frame only. The sample lists more than 150,000 clones, approximately 80% occurring once. Specimen: PBMCs. These receptors were obtained from a girl between 5 and 17 years old in good health and CMV-seropositive. Both conserved end residues are part of each CDR3. D genes are given only for firm matches. Clone size is given for some rows only: seen once, a few or many times, or a class if the clone is expanded.

abundance	v_gene	j_gene	d_gene	CDR3aa	CDR3nt
-	TRBV29-1	TRBJ1-6	TRBD1	CSVATGWDSPLHF	TGCAGCGTCGCGACAGGGTGGGATTCACCCCTCCACTTT
-	TRBV2	TRBJ2-3	TRBD2	CASSELAGVTDTQYF	TGTGCCAGCAGTGAGCTAGCGGGAGTGACAGATACGCAGTATTTT
-	TRBV5-1	TRBJ1-1	-	CASSLGGDATEAFF	TGCGCCAGCAGCTTGGGGGGGGACGCCACTGAAGCTTTCTTT
once	TRBV21-1	TRBJ2-7	-	CASSPLAGGLTYEQYF	TGTGCCAGCAGCCCTCTGGCGGGAGGGTTGACCTACGAGCAGTACTTC
-	TRBV25-1	TRBJ1-1	-	CASAAPRNTEAFF	TGTGCCAGCGCTGCGCCGAGGAACACTGAAGCTTTCTTT
-	TRBV28	TRBJ2-5	TRBD2	CASTLLAGKVETQYF	TGTGCCAGCACCCTACTAGCGGGAAAGGTGGAGACCCAGTACTTC
few	TRBV7-3	TRBJ1-1	-	CASSLGPGGTEAFF	TGTGCCAGCAGCCTCGGGCCTGGGGGGACTGAAGCTTTCTTT
-	TRBV18	TRBJ2-1	TRBD1	CASSLMDRGGYNEQFF	TGTGCCAGCTCACTTATGGACAGGGGAGGCTACAATGAGCAGTTCTTC
-	TRBV25-1	TRBJ2-7	TRBD2	CASSESGLEEQYF	TGTGCCAGCAGTGAATCAGGACTAGAGGAGCAGTACTTC
-	TRBV10-2	TRBJ2-1	TRBD1	CASSPSGTGNYNEQFF	TGCGCCAGCAGCCCCTCCGGGACAGGGAACTACAATGAGCAGTTCTTC
-	TRBV5-1	TRBJ2-7	TRBD1	CASSTGTAFYEQYF	TGCGCCAGCAGCACCGGGACAGCTTTCTACGAGCAGTACTTC
-	TRBV13	TRBJ2-7	-	CASSLGGGSYEQYF	TGTGCCAGCAGCTTAGGCGGGGGATCCTACGAGCAGTACTTC
-	TRBV20-1	TRBJ2-1	-	CSASQYNEQFF	TGCAGTGCTAGTCAGTACAATGAGCAGTTCTTC
-	TRBV6-1	TRBJ1-3	-	CASSEGLSGNTIYF	TGTGCCAGCAGTGAAGGACTCTCTGGAAACACCATATATTTT
-	TRBV20-1	TRBJ2-7	TRBD1	CSGQGVYEQYF	TGCAGTGGCCAGGGGGTCTACGAGCAGTACTTC
-	TRBV14	TRBJ1-2	-	CASSQTPAGTRHGYTF	TGTGCCAGCAGCCAGACACCGGCCGGGACTCGTCATGGCTACACCTTC
-	TRBV6-6	TRBJ2-2	-	CASSPRTGNTGELFF	TGTGCCAGCAGTCCAAGAACAGGGAACACCGGGGAGCTGTTTTTT
few	TRBV7-9	TRBJ1-4	TRBD1	CASSFPRDRVEEKLFF	TGTGCCAGCAGCTTCCCCCGGGACAGGGTTGAAGAAAAACTGTTTTTT
-	TRBV11-2	TRBJ2-5	TRBD1	CASSLEIPGGRETQYF	TGTGCCAGCAGCTTAGAAATTCCAGGGGGCAGGGAGACCCAGTACTTC
few	TRBV29-1	TRBJ2-1	TRBD1	CSVSGQGADYNEQFF	TGCAGCGTTTCGGGACAGGGGGCTGACTACAATGAGCAGTTCTTC
-	TRBV5-6	TRBJ2-3	TRBD2	CASSLGTSGGGDTQYF	TGCGCCAGCAGCTTGGGGACTAGCGGAGGCGGGGATACGCAGTATTTT
-	TRBV23-1	TRBJ1-5	-	CASSQSRGNDNQPQHF	TGCGCCAGCAGTCAATCGCGGGGGAACGACAATCAGCCCCAGCATTTT
-	TRBV7-8	TRBJ1-4	TRBD1	CASSIRPGQKNEKLFF	TGTGCCAGCAGCATTCGACCGGGACAGAAAAATGAAAAACTGTTTTTT
-	TRBV7-9	TRBJ2-1	TRBD2	CASSATSGLAAANEQFF	TGTGCCAGCAGCGCCACTTCCGGACTAGCGGCTGCCAATGAGCAGTTCTTC
-	TRBV10-3	TRBJ2-1	TRBD2	CAISRPASGKGEQFF	TGTGCCATCAGCCGACCGGCTAGCGGGAAGGGGGAGCAGTTCTTC
-	TRBV20-1	TRBJ2-1	-	CSAEPRDEQFF	TGCAGTGCTGAGCCCCGGGATGAGCAGTTCTTC
-	TRBV6-1	TRBJ2-2	-	CASPRGGTGELFF	TGTGCCAGCCCCAGGGGTGGGACCGGGGAGCTGTTTTTT
few	TRBV5-4	TRBJ2-2	-	CASSWRFPPGELFF	TGTGCCAGCAGCTGGAGGTTCCCCCCCGGGGAGCTGTTTTTT
few	TRBV5-6	TRBJ1-5	-	CASSLDLGQPQHF	TGTGCCAGCAGCTTGGACCTGGGCCAGCCCCAGCATTTT
-	TRBV2	TRBJ2-5	-	CASSVGAAQTQYF	TGTGCCAGCAGTGTAGGAGCGGCACAGACCCAGTACTTC
-	TRBV10-3	TRBJ1-2	TRBD1	CAISGQGGYGYTF	TGTGCCATCAGTGGACAGGGGGGCTATGGCTACACCTTC
few	TRBV10-1	TRBJ1-1	-	CASSESSGTEAFF	TGCGCCAGCAGTGAGTCCTCCGGCACTGAAGCTTTCTTT
-	TRBV30	TRBJ2-7	-	CAWMASNYEQYF	TGTGCCTGGATGGCTAGTAACTACGAGCAGTACTTC
-	TRBV7-6	TRBJ2-1	TRBD2	CASSLAASGLNEQFF	TGTGCCAGCAGCTTAGCGGCTAGCGGGCTGAATGAGCAGTTCTTC
-	TRBV7-8	TRBJ1-2	-	CASSLARAENYGYTF	TGTGCCAGCAGCTTAGCGCGGGCGGAGAACTATGGCTACACCTTC
-	TRBV5-8	TRBJ2-2	TRBD1	CASSLGQGAGELFF	TGTGCCAGCAGCTTGGGACAGGGGGCCGGGGAGCTGTTTTTT
-	TRBV4-1	TRBJ2-2	TRBD1	CASSQDPSGQGVYTGELFF	TGCGCCAGCAGCCAAGATCCCTCCGGACAGGGGGTGTATACCGGGGAGCTGTTTTTT
-	TRBV6-5	TRBJ2-7	TRBD1	CASTTGQYLEEQYF	TGTGCCAGCACCACGGGACAGTACCTGGAGGAGCAGTACTTC
-	TRBV7-9	TRBJ2-7	TRBD2	CASSLAKGGEHEQYF	TGTGCCAGCAGCTTAGCGAAGGGAGGGGAGCACGAGCAGTACTTC
-	TRBV27	TRBJ1-2	TRBD1	CASSSKGTGWYGYTF	TGTGCCAGCAGTTCCAAAGGGACAGGGTGGTATGGCTACACCTTC
-	TRBV5-4	TRBJ2-1	TRBD2	CASSLGGTSPNEQFF	TGTGCCAGCAGCTTGGGGGGGACTAGCCCCAATGAGCAGTTCTTC
-	TRBV15	TRBJ1-4	-	CATSTLGEEEKLFF	TGTGCCACCAGCACTTTAGGGGAGGAGGAAAAACTGTTTTTT
-	TRBV4-3	TRBJ2-2	TRBD2	CASSQEKPASGTGELFF	TGCGCCAGCAGCCAAGAAAAGCCGGCTAGCGGGACCGGGGAGCTGTTTTTT
-	TRBV9	TRBJ2-4	-	CASTPGDSKNIQYF	TGTGCCAGCACCCCGGGGGACTCCAAAAACATTCAGTACTTC